These T cell receptor beta chains were read from a single sample in a study of tumor and adjacent non-tumor tissue in lung cancer. TCRdb independently ran MiXCR on the multiplex PCR reads; one entry per CDR3 protein. The sample has 200,000 or so distinct CDR3 sequences, 71% seen once. The sequenced material came from lung tumor tissue. The receptors stem from a man between 60 and 75 years old with non-small cell lung cancer. CDR3s include the opening cysteine and the closing phenylalanine or tryptophan. D genes are given only for firm matches. For some rows the clone size is stated as once, few or many, or as a class when expanded; others skip it.

j_call d_call v_call clone_size cdr3_aa cdr3_nt
TRBJ2-6 TRBD1 TRBV6-2/TRBV6-3 . CASAGPGGGGANVLTF TGTGCCAGCGCAGGACCAGGGGGCGGTGGGGCCAACGTCCTGACTTTC
TRBJ2-3 . TRBV12-3/TRBV12-4 once CASSLKTRLKADTQYF TGTGCCAGCAGTTTAAAGACACGGCTGAAAGCAGATACGCAGTATTTT
TRBJ1-1 TRBD1 TRBV20-1 . CSARDQGGPGIEAFF TGCAGTGCTAGAGATCAGGGGGGGCCGGGTATTGAAGCTTTCTTT
TRBJ1-2 . TRBV20-1 . CNARDSEQGFGYTF TGCAATGCTAGAGATTCGGAACAGGGATTTGGCTACACCTTC
TRBJ1-2 . TRBV7-9 . CASSLRGEDYTF TGTGCCAGCAGCTTACGGGGGGAAGACTACACCTTC
TRBJ1-6 . TRBV20-1 many CSAKTSGSPLHF TGCAGTGCAAAGACATCAGGGTCACCCCTCCACTTT
TRBJ2-7 TRBD1 TRBV6-1 . CSSKGTGLYEQYF TGTTCCAGCAAAGGGACAGGGCTCTACGAGCAGTACTTC
TRBJ1-2 . TRBV20-1 . CSTRGKRGYTF TGCAGTACAAGAGGAAAGCGAGGCTACACCTTC
TRBJ2-1 TRBD2 TRBV7-2 . CGSSLRLAGAVEQIF TGTGGCAGCAGCTTGAGGCTAGCGGGAGCGGTTGAGCAGATCTTC
TRBJ2-3 TRBD2 TRBV20-1 . CSAKDWLAGGADTQYF TGCAGTGCTAAAGACTGGCTGGCGGGAGGGGCAGATACGCAGTATTTT
TRBJ2-6 . TRBV11-1 . CASSLASPIEDYSGANVLTF TGTGCCAGCAGCTTAGCGTCCCCTATCGAGGATTACTCTGGGGCCAACGTCCTGACTTTC
TRBJ2-3 . TRBV5-1 . CASSLVQDTDTQYF TGCGCCAGCAGCTTGGTACAGGACACAGATACGCAGTATTTT
TRBJ1-1 . TRBV20-1 many CSARVGAKGTEAFF TGCAGTGCTAGAGTCGGGGCGAAGGGCACTGAAGCTTTCTTT
TRBJ1-2 . TRBV20-1 . CSATGGNYGYTF TGCAGTGCTACCGGGGGGAACTATGGTTACACCTTC
TRBJ2-7 TRBD1 TRBV6-6 few CASRDRAYEQYF TGTGCCAGCAGAGACAGGGCCTACGAGCAGTACTTC
TRBJ1-6 TRBD1 TRBV7-9 . CASILALRHGQGAYSPLNF TGTGCCAGCATCTTAGCCCTTCGCCATGGACAGGGGGCGTATTCACCCCTCAACTTT
TRBJ2-3 . TRBV11-3 many CASSLGQGSTDTQYF TGTGCCAGCAGCTTAGGGCAGGGGAGCACAGATACGCAGTATTTT
TRBJ2-1 TRBD2 TRBV6-2/TRBV6-3 . CASTVGTSRHNEQLF TGTGCCAGCACTGTGGGGACTAGCAGACACAATGAGCAGTTATTC
TRBJ2-7 TRBD1 TRBV28 . CASSLPLGQGSEQYF TGTGCCAGCAGCCTCCCCCTGGGACAGGGGAGTGAGCAGTACTTC
TRBJ1-1 TRBD1 TRBV29-1 . CSVSRTGMNTEAFF TGCAGCGTCTCCAGGACAGGGATGAACACTGAAGCTTTCTTT
TRBJ1-1 TRBD1 TRBV11-3 . CVSSLEFAGQGQYSAFF TGTGTCAGCAGCCTAGAGTTTGCGGGACAGGGGCAATATTCAGCTTTCTTT
TRBJ2-1 . TRBV6-5 . CASSWTTRREQFF TGTGCCAGCAGTTGGACGACTAGGAGGGAGCAGTTCTTC
TRBJ2-7 . TRBV20-1 . CSAEQGRSSYEQYF TGCAGTGCTGAGCAAGGAAGATCCTCCTACGAGCAGTACTTC
TRBJ2-7 . TRBV6-5 few CASKPQLSEGYEQYF TGTGCTAGCAAGCCTCAACTGTCGGAGGGCTACGAGCAGTACTTC
TRBJ1-6 . TRBV28 . CPSSLSPYNSPLHF TGTCCCAGCAGTTTAAGTCCTTACAATTCACCCCTCCACTTT
TRBJ2-3 . TRBV12-3/TRBV12-4 . CASSFSWFDADTQYF TGTGCCAGCAGTTTTTCCTGGTTTGACGCAGATACGCAGTATTTT
TRBJ2-7 . TRBV20-1 . CSARAPKEPYDQYF TGCAGTGCTAGAGCCCCCAAGGAGCCCTACGATCAGTACTTC
TRBJ2-7 TRBD2 TRBV6-2/TRBV6-3 . CASSFRSTSRHEQYF TGTGCCAGCAGCTTCCGATCGACTAGCCGGCACGAGCAGTACTTC
TRBJ2-1 . TRBV11-3 . CASSLVGQVRNEQFF TGTGCCAGCAGCTTGGTGGGGCAAGTTCGGAATGAGCAGTTCTTC
TRBJ2-1 TRBD2 TRBV5-4 . CASSLDLAGGFNEQFF TGTGCCAGCAGCTTGGACTTAGCGGGAGGTTTCAATGAGCAGTTCTTC
TRBJ1-5 . TRBV20-1 . CSPFQTYNQPQHF TGCAGTCCTTTTCAAACCTACAATCAGCCACAGCATTTT
TRBJ2-1 TRBD1 TRBV11-2 . CASSLRDSEQFF TGTGCCAGTAGCTTAAGGGACAGTGAGCAGTTCTTC
TRBJ2-7 . TRBV6-5 many CASSYEAEREQYF TGTGCCAGCAGTTACGAAGCTGAACGCGAGCAGTACTTC
TRBJ2-1 . TRBV20-1 many CSANKPRVGYNEQFF TGCAGTGCTAATAAGCCCAGAGTAGGCTACAATGAGCAGTTCTTC
TRBJ1-2 . TRBV5-4 . CASSSNQYGYIF TGTGCCAGCAGCTCGAACCAGTATGGCTACATCTTC
TRBJ1-5 . TRBV4-1 . CASSQDPGGFPFHPQHF TGCGCCAGCAGTCAAGACCCCGGCGGGTTTCCGTTCCACCCCCAGCATTTT